This entry lists 9 T cell receptor beta chains sequenced from one sample in a study of cytomegalovirus exposure and HLA in healthy donors. PCR involved 60 Vbeta and 13 Jbeta primers. The assay was immunoSEQ multiplex PCR, and TCRdb's table has in-frame clones only and misses some. The table lists some 120,000 clones, about 74% of them singletons. Sequencing was carried out using PBMCs. All receptors come from a man in his thirties or forties in good health and CMV-seronegative.

V gene TRBV5-6 combines with J gene TRBJ1-2; D is possibly TRBD1 (6 bases). The germline V gene encodes CDR1 SGHDT and CDR2 YYEEEE. CDR3 length: 15 amino acids. V shed 2 bases and J shed 1 base, with 12 bases lying between them. CDR3 amino acids: CASSFRDTLNYGYTF. DNA of the CDR3: TGTGCCAGCAGCTTCCGGGACACCCTTAACTATGGCTACACCTTC. The full variable domain, its missing parts supplied by reference TRBV5-6 and TRBJ1-2, is DAGVTQSPTHLIKTRGQQVTLRCSPKSGHDTVSWYQQALGQGPQFIFQYYEEEERQRGNFPDRFSGHQFPNYSSELNVNALLLGDSALYLCASSFRDTLNYGYTFGSGTRLTVV.

This chain's CDR3 is CATSRALTGGAGYTF. CDR3 DNA sequence: TGTGCCACCAGCAGGGCCCTGACAGGGGGCGCCGGCTACACCTTC. The chain recombines TRBV15 with TRBJ1-2, with 10 bases that match TRBD1. Germline assignment: CDR1 LNHNV and CDR2 YYDKDF (reference sequence). The junction had 9 bases not matched to a gene; V was cut back by 3 bases and J by 8 bases. The CDR3 runs 15 residues.

The chain's CDR3 is CASSVSPGGGTSVSYEQYF. The CDR3 DNA is TGTGCCAGCAGCGTCAGTCCAGGGGGTGGGACTAGCGTATCCTACGAGCAGTACTTC. The chain has TRBV9 and TRBJ2-7, with 10 bases that match TRBD2. This CDR3 is 19 amino acids long. Germline CDR1 is SGDLS and CDR2 is YYNGEE. The ends lost 2 bases at V and 1 base at J; junction bases unmatched: 15. The full variable domain, its missing parts supplied by reference TRBV9 and TRBJ2-7, is DSGVTQTPKHLITATGQRVTLRCSPRSGDLSVYWYQQSLDQGLQFLIQYYNGEERAKGNILERFSAQQFPDLHSELNLSSLELGDSALYFCASSVSPGGGTSVSYEQYFGPGTRLTVT.

The chain uses TRBV4-2 and TRBJ1-2, with TRBD1 matching over 9 bases. From germline, CDR1 is LGHNA and CDR2 YNFKEQ. V trimming: 1 base; J trimming: 3 bases; junction bases outside the gene matches: 3. CDR3 length: 15 amino acids. Here the CDR3 DNA reads TGTGCCAGCAGCCAAGGGACAGGGGACGACTATGGCTACACCTTC. The encoded protein is CASSQGTGDDYGYTF.

The sample holds a few counts of this clone. The chain carries TRBV9 and TRBJ2-5, with D perhaps matching TRBD2 (5 bases). The CDR3 has 13 residues. The germline CDR1 and CDR2 sequences are SGDLS and YYNGEE. Trimming left V 4 bases short and J 7 bases short, with 14 bases between. This CDR3 reads CASSIGGEGTQYF. Here the CDR3 DNA reads TGTGCCAGCAGCATCGGAGGAGAGGGGACCCAGTACTTC. Filled out from reference TRBV9 and TRBJ2-5, the complete variable domain reads DSGVTQTPKHLITATGQRVTLRCSPRSGDLSVYWYQQSLDQGLQFLIQYYNGEERAKGNILERFSAQQFPDLHSELNLSSLELGDSALYFCASSIGGEGTQYFGPGTRLLVL.

The genes are TRBV30 and TRBJ2-3; 10 bases match TRBD2. With 4 bases clipped from V and 5 bases from J, the junction kept 0 bases outside the gene matches. Germline assignment: CDR1 GTSNPN and CDR2 SVGIG (reference sequence). This CDR3 spans 12 amino acids. CDR3 DNA sequence: TGTGCCTGGAAGCGGGAGGGAGATACGCAGTATTTT. Residues: CAWKREGDTQYF.

To note about this clone: Other DNA sequences in this specimen translate into the identical CDR3. This sequence joins TRBV6-6 and TRBJ2-1, with D perhaps TRBD2 (6 bases). Germline CDR1 is MNHNY and CDR2 is SVGAGI (reference sequence). This CDR3 spans 14 amino acids. The germline V and J ends were trimmed by 6 bases and 4 bases, with 13 bases remaining between them. The CDR3 loop is CASRGLVSYNEQFF. The CDR3 DNA sequence: TGTGCCAGCAGGGGACTGGTTTCTTACAATGAGCAGTTCTTC.

V gene TRBV10-3 combines with J gene TRBJ1-1; D might be TRBD1 (6 bases). Trimming stripped 0 bases from V and 1 base from J, with 12 bases between. CDR1 ENHRY and CDR2 SYGVKD come from the germline V gene. The CDR3 spans 16 residues. DNA for the CDR3: TGTGCCATCAGTGAGTCCAGGGGTACTGCGAACACTGAAGCTTTCTTT. It encodes CAISESRGTANTEAFF.

The chain employs TRBV4-3 and TRBJ1-1, with D possibly matching TRBD1 (5 bases). Trimming pared 1 base from V and 3 bases from J, leaving 12 bases between. The CDR3 sequence is 15 residues long. Germline-derived CDR1 and CDR2 are LGHNA and YSLEER. The CDR3 nucleotides are TGCGCCAGCAGCCAAGTAGTGCAGGGCTACACTGAAGCTTTCTTT. Translation: CASSQVVQGYTEAFF.